This T cell receptor (beta chain) was recorded in a study of blood T cells in healthy people across ages. No fewer than 5.5 micrograms of total RNA were isolated from every sample. A sample-barcoded 5' primer and a J-beta primer mix were used in a second PCR of roughly 7 to 12 cycles. MiXCR, applied by TCRdb to the 5' RACE reads, yields one record per CDR3 protein. The data show 1.5 million to 2 million distinct CDR3 sequences, with 28% seen just once and less than 9.5% held by the top ten. Germline V gene lookup returns CDR1 SQVTM and CDR2 ANQGSEA. Trimming cost V 5 bases and J 0 bases; bases outside gene matches: 5. CDR3 size: 14 residues. This clonotype was counted only a few times.

This clonotype was sampled from a woman between 25 and 40 years old in good health. Sequenced sample: blood. This chain links TRBV29-1 with TRBJ2-3, with 7 positions matching TRBD2. This CDR3 is CSVLTSHSTDTQYF. The CDR3 bases are TGCAGCGTTTTGACTAGCCATAGCACAGATACGCAGTATTTT.